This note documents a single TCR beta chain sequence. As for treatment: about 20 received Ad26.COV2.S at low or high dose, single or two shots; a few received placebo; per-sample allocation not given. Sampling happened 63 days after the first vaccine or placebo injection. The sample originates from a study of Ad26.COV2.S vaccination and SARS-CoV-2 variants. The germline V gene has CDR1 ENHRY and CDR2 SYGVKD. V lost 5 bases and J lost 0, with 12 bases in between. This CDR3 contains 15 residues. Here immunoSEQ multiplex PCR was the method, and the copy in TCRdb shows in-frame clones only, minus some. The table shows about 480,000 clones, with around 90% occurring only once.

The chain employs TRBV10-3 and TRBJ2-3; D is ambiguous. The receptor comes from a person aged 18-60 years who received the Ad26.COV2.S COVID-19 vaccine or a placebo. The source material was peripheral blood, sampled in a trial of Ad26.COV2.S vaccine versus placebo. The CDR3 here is CAISQGRGSTDTQYF. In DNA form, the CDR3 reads TGTGCCATCAGTCAAGGACGCGGTAGCACAGATACGCAGTATTTT.